These 20 T cell receptor beta chains were all obtained from the same sample, sequenced in a study of cytomegalovirus exposure and HLA in healthy donors. Use of 60 Vbeta and 13 Jbeta primers characterized the PCR. Data came from immunoSEQ multiplex PCR; TCRdb stores just in-frame clones and leaves some out. In the table there are about 80,000 clones, under 65% of which are singletons. Sequenced material: PBMCs. These receptors all come from a male donor in good health and CMV-seropositive.

This clone appeared a few times. The V call is TRBV7-3, the J call TRBJ2-7; 7 nucleotides line up with TRBD2. From germline, CDR1 is SGHTA and CDR2 FQGTGA. After removal of 4 bases from V and 2 bases from J, the junction contained 8 bases not matched to a gene. This CDR3 spans 15 amino acids. The CDR3 region is CASSSSAGAPYEQYF. DNA of the CDR3: TGTGCCAGCAGCTCAAGCGCGGGAGCCCCCTACGAGCAGTACTTC.

This rearrangement joins TRBV7-2 to TRBJ2-2, with 9 positions matching TRBD1. Germline loops: CDR1 SGHTA, CDR2 FQGNSA. The length of the CDR3 is 17 residues. V lost 0 bases and J lost 0; bases outside the gene matches: 2. CDR3 in amino acids: CASSLARTGANTGELFF. The DNA for the CDR3 is TGTGCCAGCAGCTTAGCACGGACAGGGGCGAACACCGGGGAGCTGTTTTTT.

A note on this clone: One end of the junction varies from germline; a read error may be responsible. The chain recombines TRBV7-7 with TRBJ2-7; 10 bases map to TRBD1. The CDR3 extends over 15 amino acids. Germline V gives CDR1 SSHAT, CDR2 FNYEAQ (reference sequence). CDR3 loop: CASSWGTGATYEQYF. The CDR3 DNA is TGTGCTAGCAGCTGGGGGACAGGGGCCACCTACGAGCAGTACTTC.

The chain links TRBV6-5 to TRBJ1-1, with D tentatively TRBD1 (5 bases). The V end lost 7 bases, the J end lost 1 base, and 16 bases lay between the germline ends. Germline V gene lookup returns CDR1 MNHEY and CDR2 SVGAGI. The CDR3 spans 15 residues. The CDR3 DNA is TGTGCCAGCACCAGACAGATTGGGCGGAACACTGAAGCTTTCTTT. It specifies CASTRQIGRNTEAFF.

This sequence joins TRBV4-2 and TRBJ2-2; the D gene is possibly TRBD2 (5 bases). V was pared by 0 bases and J by 8 bases, with 16 bases between. The CDR3 is 16 residues long. Germline CDR1 and CDR2: LGHNA and YNFKEQ. The CDR3 spells CASSQEPPLGLGELFF. In DNA form, the CDR3 reads TGTGCCAGCAGCCAAGAACCCCCACTAGGGTTGGGGGAGCTGTTTTTT.

This clone was detected a few times. V usage is TRBV6-5 and J usage is TRBJ2-3; D may be TRBD2 (5 bases). Germline V gene sequence: CDR1 MNHEY, CDR2 SVGAGI. V lost 5 bases, J lost 3 bases, and 9 bases lay in between. This CDR3 has 13 amino acids. CDR3 loop: CASSPRGTDTQYF. The CDR3 nucleotides are TGTGCCAGCAGTCCAAGAGGGACAGATACGCAGTATTTT.

V usage is TRBV6-4 and J usage is TRBJ2-3; TRBD1 matches 9 bases. Germline values: CDR1 MRHNA, CDR2 SNTAGT. After removal of 5 bases from V and 3 bases from J, the junction contained 9 bases not matched to a gene. This CDR3 comprises 16 residues. CDR3: CASSSTGGAPTDTQYF. CDR3 bases: TGTGCCAGCAGTTCCACAGGGGGCGCCCCGACAGATACGCAGTATTTT.

This clone was seen more than once but under ten times. This rearrangement joins TRBV19 to TRBJ2-7; TRBD2 aligns across 10 bases. V shed 7 bases and J 6 bases; nucleotides not matched to a gene: 6. Germline V gene data show CDR1 as LNHDA and CDR2 as SQIVND (reference sequence). The CDR3 consists of 13 residues. The DNA for the CDR3 is TGTGCCAGTACGGCTAGCGGGAGAGGCGAGCAGTACTTC. Protein sequence: CASTASGRGEQYF.

V is TRBV5-4 and J is TRBJ2-3, with D tentatively TRBD2 (6 bases). The CDR3 covers 18 residues. The germline gives CDR1 SGHNT, CDR2 YYREEE (reference sequence). V lost 0 bases and J lost 4, with 21 bases in between. CDR3 coding DNA: TGTGCCAGCAGCTTGGGAAGGGCGGGGAGTCCCCGGGCAGATACGCAGTATTTT. Protein product: CASSLGRAGSPRADTQYF. The full variable domain, its missing parts supplied by reference TRBV5-4 and TRBJ2-3, is ETGVTQSPTHLIKTRGQQVTLRCSSQSGHNTVSWYQQALGQGPQFIFQYYREEENGRGNFPPRFSGLQFPNYSSELNVNALELDDSALYLCASSLGRAGSPRADTQYFGPGTRLTVL.

V and J are TRBV29-1 and TRBJ2-1; the match to TRBD2 covers 11 bases. Germline trimming cut 6 bases from V and 6 bases from J; bases unmatched to any gene: 1. Germline V gives CDR1 SQVTM, CDR2 ANQGSEA. This CDR3 is 12 amino acids long. CDR3 residues: CSVLAGVNEQFF. CDR3 coding DNA: TGCAGCGTACTAGCGGGGGTCAATGAGCAGTTCTTC.

The gene calls are TRBV27 and TRBJ2-4; possibly TRBD2 for D (5 bases). Germline V lookup: CDR1 MNHEY, CDR2 SMNVEV (reference sequence). The CDR3 loop spans 16 amino acids. Trimming left V 5 bases short and J 0 bases short, with 14 bases between. CDR3: CASSPPRTAAKNIQYF. The CDR3 coding sequence is TGTGCCAGCAGTCCCCCCCGGACTGCAGCCAAAAACATTCAGTACTTC.

This sequence joins TRBV7-6 and TRBJ2-1, with D possibly being TRBD1 (5 bases). Trimming pared 2 bases from V and 6 bases from J, leaving 8 bases between. Germline V CDR1 and CDR2: SGHVS, FNYEAQ. The length of the CDR3 is 13 residues. CDR3: CASSLSQGNEQFF. Written as DNA, the CDR3 is TGTGCCAGCAGCTTATCCCAGGGCAATGAGCAGTTCTTC.

This chain connects TRBV7-9 to TRBJ2-5, with 11 positions matching TRBD1. The J segment lost 5 bases and the V segment lost 5 bases, leaving 7 bases of the junction unmatched. Germline lookup yields CDR1 SEHNR and CDR2 FQNEAQ (reference sequence). This CDR3 contains 15 residues. CDR3 loop: CASSTRDRGTETQYF. The CDR3 DNA reads TGTGCCAGCAGCACACGGGACAGGGGGACGGAGACCCAGTACTTC. The full variable domain, in which reference TRBV7-9 and TRBJ2-5 provide the parts outside the CDR3, is DTGVSQNPRHKITKRGQNVTFRCDPISEHNRLYWYRQTLGQGPEFLTYFQNEAQLEKSRLLSDRFSAERPKGSFSTLEIQRTEQGDSAMYLCASSTRDRGTETQYFGPGTRLLVL.

The chain uses TRBV14 and TRBJ1-1; no clear D. Deletions cut 1 base from V and 7 bases from J, with 7 bases between. The CDR3 loop spans 12 amino acids. CDR1 SGHDN and CDR2 FVKESK come from the germline V gene. This CDR3 reads CASSQGGVEAFF. The CDR3 nucleotides read TGTGCCAGCAGCCAAGGGGGAGTTGAAGCTTTCTTT.

This clone was seen more than once but under ten times. CDR3 in DNA: TGTGCCAGCAGTTTTCGGGACAGGGAGCTAACTGGAAACACCATATATTTT. Translated: CASSFRDRELTGNTIYF. This chain connects TRBV28 to TRBJ1-3, with 9 bases matching TRBD1. The germline CDR1 and CDR2 sequences are MDHEN and SYDVKM. The V and J ends lost 3 bases and 2 bases, in that order; junction bases with no gene match: 8. CDR3 length: 17 amino acids.

In its sample, this clone was seen once. CDR3 protein: CASSLQGPYNEQFF. CDR3 coding DNA: TGTGCCAGTAGTCTACAGGGGCCCTACAATGAGCAGTTCTTC. The chain carries TRBV19 and TRBJ2-1; 7 bases are a match to TRBD1. Germline V gene data show CDR1 as LNHDA and CDR2 as SQIVND (reference sequence). After removal of 5 bases from V and 2 bases from J, the junction contained 3 bases not matched to a gene. This CDR3 contains 14 residues.

As regards this clone: Germline and junction disagree at one end, which may indicate a read error. The V gene is TRBV19, the J gene TRBJ1-1; perhaps TRBD1 as D (5 bases). This CDR3 region has 15 residues. Germline-derived CDR1 and CDR2 are LNHDA and SQIVND (reference sequence). CDR3 in amino acids: CASSISGGVKTEAFF. The DNA of the CDR3 is TGTGCCAGTAGTATTTCCGGGGGGGTGAAGACTGAAGCTTTCTTT.

The chain employs TRBV13 and TRBJ2-7; the match to TRBD1 covers 8 bases. CDR1 PRHDT and CDR2 FYEKMQ come from the germline V gene (reference sequence). V lost 3 bases to trimming and J lost 2 bases; unmatched junction nucleotides: 9. The CDR3 is 16 residues long. The CDR3 bases are TGTGCCAGCAGCTTCCTGCAGGGGGCGCTGGCCTACGAGCAGTACTTC. Translating it yields CASSFLQGALAYEQYF.

This clone appeared once. V and J are TRBV5-1 and TRBJ2-2; 8 bases line up with TRBD1. The trim removed 4 bases at V and 2 bases at J, leaving 4 bases unmatched. Per germline, CDR1 SGHRS and CDR2 YFSETQ. CDR3 length: 15 residues. CDR3 bases: TGCGCCAGCAGCCCGACAGGGGCAAACACCGGGGAGCTGTTTTTT. Translated, it gives CASSPTGANTGELFF.

This clone was observed a single time. V gene TRBV5-4 combines with J gene TRBJ2-7; 10 bases agree with TRBD2. Germline CDR1 SGHNT, CDR2 YYREEE (reference sequence). Germline trimming cut 1 base from V and 3 bases from J; bases unmatched to any gene: 4. This CDR3 region has 15 residues. The CDR3 loop reads CASSLRGLADYEQYF. CDR3 nucleotide sequence: TGTGCCAGCAGCTTGAGAGGACTAGCGGACTACGAGCAGTACTTC.